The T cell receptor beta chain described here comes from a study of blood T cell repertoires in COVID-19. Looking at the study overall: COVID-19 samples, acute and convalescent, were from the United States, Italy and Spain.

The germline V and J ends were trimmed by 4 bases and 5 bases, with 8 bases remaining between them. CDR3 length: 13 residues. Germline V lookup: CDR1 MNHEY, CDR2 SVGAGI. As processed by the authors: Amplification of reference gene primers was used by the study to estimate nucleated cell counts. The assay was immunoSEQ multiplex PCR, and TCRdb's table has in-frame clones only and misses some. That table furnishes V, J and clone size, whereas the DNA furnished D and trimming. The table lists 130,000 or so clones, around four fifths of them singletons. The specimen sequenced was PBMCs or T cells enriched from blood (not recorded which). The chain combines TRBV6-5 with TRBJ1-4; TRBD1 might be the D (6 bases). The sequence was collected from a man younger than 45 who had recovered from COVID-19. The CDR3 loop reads CASSLTGNEKLFF. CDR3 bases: TGTGCCAGCAGTTTGACAGGCAATGAAAAACTGTTTTTT.